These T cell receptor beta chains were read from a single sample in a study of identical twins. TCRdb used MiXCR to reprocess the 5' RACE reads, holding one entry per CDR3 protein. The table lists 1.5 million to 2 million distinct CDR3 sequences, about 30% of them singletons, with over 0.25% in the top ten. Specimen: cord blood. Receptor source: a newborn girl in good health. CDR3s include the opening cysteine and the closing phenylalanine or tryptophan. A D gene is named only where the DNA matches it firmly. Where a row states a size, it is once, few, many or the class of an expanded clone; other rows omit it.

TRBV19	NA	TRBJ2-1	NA	TGTGCCAGTAAAGATCAGGGCGGGGACCACAATGAGCAGTTCTTC	CASKDQGGDHNEQFF
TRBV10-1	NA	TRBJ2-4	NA	TGCGCCAGCAGTCCCTCCAGGGCCCGTAAGGAGCAGTACTTC	CASSPSRARKEQYF
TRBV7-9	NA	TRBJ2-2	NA	TGTGCCAGCAGCTTAATGGTTGCAGTGGCCGGGGAGCTGTTTTTT	CASSLMVAVAGELFF
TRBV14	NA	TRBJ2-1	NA	TGTGCCAGCAGCCAACACGGGCCTCCCTCTAATGAGCAGTTCTTC	CASSQHGPPSNEQFF
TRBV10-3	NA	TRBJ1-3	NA	TGTGCCATCGGGTCGCTCCCCTCCAACACCATATATTTT	CAIGSLPSNTIYF
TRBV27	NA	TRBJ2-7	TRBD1	TGTGCCAGCACGAGGACAGGGGGCTACAATGAGCAGTACTTC	CASTRTGGYNEQYF
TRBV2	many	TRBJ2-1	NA	TGTGCCAGCATTCTCAAAGGGGTAAGGGAGCAGTTCTTC	CASILKGVREQFF
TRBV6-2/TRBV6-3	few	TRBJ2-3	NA	TGTGCCAGCAGTTACCTTGCTCTAGCCCCCACCGATACGCAGTATTTT	CASSYLALAPTDTQYF
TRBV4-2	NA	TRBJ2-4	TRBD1	TGTGCCAGCAGCCAGGCCCAGGACAGGGGTATCAAAAACATTCAGTACTTC	CASSQAQDRGIKNIQYF
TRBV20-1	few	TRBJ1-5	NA	TGCAGTGCTAGTCGCGGGGTCCTAAATCAGCCCCAGCATTTT	CSASRGVLNQPQHF
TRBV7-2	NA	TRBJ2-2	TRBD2	TGTGCCAGCAGCCCCGGACTAGCGCCGAACACCGGGGAGCTGTTTTTT	CASSPGLAPNTGELFF
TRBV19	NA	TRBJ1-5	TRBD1	TGTGCCATCGGACAGGGCACGAGCAATCAGCCCCAGCATTTT	CAIGQGTSNQPQHF
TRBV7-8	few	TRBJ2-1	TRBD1	TGTGCCAGCAGCTTAGGGACCCTTAGGGGGCATGAGCAGTTCTTC	CASSLGTLRGHEQFF
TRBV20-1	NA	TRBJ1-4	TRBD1	TGCAGTGCTAGGGCCAGGGGGCCGGGTGAAAAACTGTTTTTT	CSARARGPGEKLFF
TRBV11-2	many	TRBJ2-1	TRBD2	TGTGCCAGCAGCTTAGTGGGACTAGCCCACAATGAGCAGTTCTTC	CASSLVGLAHNEQFF
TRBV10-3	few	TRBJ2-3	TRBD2	TGTGCCATCAGTGAGAAGGGACTAGCGGGGGATACGCAGTATTTT	CAISEKGLAGDTQYF
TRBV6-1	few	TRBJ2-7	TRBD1	TGTGCCAGCAGTGGCGACAGGGGTTGGGAGCAGTACTTC	CASSGDRGWEQYF
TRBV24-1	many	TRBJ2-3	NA	TGTGCCACCAGTGATTTGCAAGTGGGGACAGATACGCAGTATTTT	CATSDLQVGTDTQYF
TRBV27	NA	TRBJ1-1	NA	TGTGCCAGCAGTTTATCTAGACAGCCCAACACTGAAGCTTTCTTT	CASSLSRQPNTEAFF
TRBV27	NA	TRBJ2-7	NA	TGTGCCAGCGAAAACGGGACGCCCAATGGCTACGAGCAGTACTTC	CASENGTPNGYEQYF
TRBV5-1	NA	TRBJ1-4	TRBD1	TGCGCCAGCAGCTTACCGGGACAGGGCCAAAAACCGTTTTTT	CASSLPGQGQKPFF
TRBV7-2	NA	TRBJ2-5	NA	TGTGCCAGCAGCTTAACACGGACAGCCCAAGAGACCCAGTACTTC	CASSLTRTAQETQYF
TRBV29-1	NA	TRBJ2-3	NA	TGCAGCGTTGAAACCGCAGGGGAATCAGATACGCAGTATTTT	CSVETAGESDTQYF
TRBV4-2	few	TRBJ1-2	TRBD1	TGTGCCAGCAGCCAAGATGGGACAGGGATGGGAGGCTACACCTTC	CASSQDGTGMGGYTF
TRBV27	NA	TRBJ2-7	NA	TGTGCCAGCAGTTCCGGACCCTCGTCTACCGAGCAGTACTTC	CASSSGPSSTEQYF
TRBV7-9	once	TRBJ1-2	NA	TGTGCCAGCAGCCAGGCAGAGACCTATGGCTACACCTTC	CASSQAETYGYTF
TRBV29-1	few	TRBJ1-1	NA	TGCAGCGGCACCAACACTGAAGCTTTCTTT	CSGTNTEAFF
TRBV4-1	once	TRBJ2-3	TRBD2	TGCGCCAGCGGCAAGATGACTAGCGGAACAGATACGCAGTATTTT	CASGKMTSGTDTQYF
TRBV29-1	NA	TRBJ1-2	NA	TGCAGCGTTGAAGAAGGGACAATGAACTATGGCTACACCTTC	CSVEEGTMNYGYTF
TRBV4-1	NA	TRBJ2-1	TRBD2	TGCGCCAGCAGCCAGCGACTAGCGGGGAGTCAAGAGACCCAGTTCTTC	CASSQRLAGSQETQFF
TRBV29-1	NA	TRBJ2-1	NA	TGCAGCGTTGAGTTAGAGACTAGCTACAATGAGCAGTTCTTC	CSVELETSYNEQFF
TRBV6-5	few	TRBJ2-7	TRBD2	TGTGCCAGCAGTACCGGAGCGGGAGGGTACGAGCAGTACTTC	CASSTGAGGYEQYF
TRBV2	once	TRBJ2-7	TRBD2	TGTGCCAGCAATGGCGACAGGACTAGCGGCTACGAGCAGTACTTC	CASNGDRTSGYEQYF
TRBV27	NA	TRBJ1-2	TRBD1	TGTGCCAGCAGTTTAGAGGGACAGGGGGTTGGTGGCTACACCTTC	CASSLEGQGVGGYTF
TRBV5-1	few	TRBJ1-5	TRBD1	TGCGCCAGCAGCACCCGGACAGGCTATCAGCCCCAGCATTTT	CASSTRTGYQPQHF
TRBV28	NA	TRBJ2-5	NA	TGTGCCAGCAGGGAAATCTCCTACAATGAGCAGTACTTC	CASREISYNEQYF
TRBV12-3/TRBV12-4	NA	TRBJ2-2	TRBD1	TGTGCCAGCACCCATTCGGGGACAGGGGTGGCCGGGGAGCTGTTTTTT	CASTHSGTGVAGELFF